The clone carrying this T cell receptor beta chain occurred once. Its antigen is not known. Measured with immunoSEQ multiplex PCR; TCRdb has only the in-frame clones, and not every one. The sample contains over 65,000 clones, approximately 84% of which appear only once. The germline V gene encodes CDR1 SGHKS and CDR2 YYEKEE (reference sequence). CDR3 size: 15 residues. The V end was cut by 0 bases, the J end by 1 base, with 10 bases between. The record originates from a study of T cells in localized non-small cell lung cancer. Study-wide points: Adjacent uninvolved lung had the highest clonality, suggesting focused antigen responses. Analysis by sequencing included only one tumor region, so heterogeneity remains possible.

The sample was peripheral blood, taken before any cancer treatment. The chain joins TRBV5-5 to TRBJ1-1; D not resolved. The sequence came from a female donor at least 60 years old with stage I lung adenocarcinoma. The CDR3: CASSLDDPWNTEAFF. CDR3 DNA sequence: TGTGCCAGCAGCTTGGATGATCCGTGGAACACTGAAGCTTTCTTT.